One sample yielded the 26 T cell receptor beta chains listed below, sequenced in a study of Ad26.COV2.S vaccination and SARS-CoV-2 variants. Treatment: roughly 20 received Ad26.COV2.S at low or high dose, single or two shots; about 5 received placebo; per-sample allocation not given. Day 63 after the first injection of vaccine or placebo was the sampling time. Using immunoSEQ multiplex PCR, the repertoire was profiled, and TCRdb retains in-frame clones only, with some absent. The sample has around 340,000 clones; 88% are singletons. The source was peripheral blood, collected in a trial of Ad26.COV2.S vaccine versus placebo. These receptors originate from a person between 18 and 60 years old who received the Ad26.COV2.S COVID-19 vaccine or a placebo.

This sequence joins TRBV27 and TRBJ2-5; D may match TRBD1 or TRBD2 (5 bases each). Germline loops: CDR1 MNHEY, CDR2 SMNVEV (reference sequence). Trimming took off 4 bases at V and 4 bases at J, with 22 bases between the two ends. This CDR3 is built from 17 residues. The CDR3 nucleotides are TGTGCCAGCAGTTCATGGACCTCGGGACGGAGGTCAGAGACCCAGTACTTC. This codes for CASSSWTSGRRSETQYF.

The CDR3 reads CASSRGVLGELFF. The CDR3 DNA reads TGTGCCAGCAGCCGCGGGGTACTGGGGGAGCTGTTTTTT. V and J are TRBV7-9 and TRBJ2-2, with D perhaps TRBD2 (6 bases). Trimming shortened V by 5 bases and J by 8 bases, and 12 bases separated the two germline ends. CDR3 size: 13 residues. Germline assignment: CDR1 SEHNR and CDR2 FQNEAQ (reference sequence).

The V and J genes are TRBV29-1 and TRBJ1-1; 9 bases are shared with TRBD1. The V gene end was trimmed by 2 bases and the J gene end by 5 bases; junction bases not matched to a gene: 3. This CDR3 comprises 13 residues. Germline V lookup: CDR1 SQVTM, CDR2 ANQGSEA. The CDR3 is CSVELDRGTEAFF. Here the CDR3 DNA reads TGCAGCGTTGAATTGGACAGGGGAACTGAAGCTTTCTTT.

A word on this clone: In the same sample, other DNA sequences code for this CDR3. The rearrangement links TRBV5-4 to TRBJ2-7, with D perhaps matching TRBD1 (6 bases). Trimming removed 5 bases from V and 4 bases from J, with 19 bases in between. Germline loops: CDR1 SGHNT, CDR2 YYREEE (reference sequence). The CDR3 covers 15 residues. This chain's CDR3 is CASSLGGATRYEQYF. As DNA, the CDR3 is TGTGCCAGCAGTCTAGGGGGTGCCACACGGTACGAGCAGTACTTC.

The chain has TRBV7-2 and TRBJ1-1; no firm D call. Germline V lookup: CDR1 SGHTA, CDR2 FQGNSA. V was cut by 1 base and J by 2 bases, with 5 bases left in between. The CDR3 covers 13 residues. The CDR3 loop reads CASSLDSNTEAFF. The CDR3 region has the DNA TGTGCCAGCAGCTTAGACAGCAACACTGAAGCTTTCTTT. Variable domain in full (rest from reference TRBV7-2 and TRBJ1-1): GAGVSQSPSNKVTEKGKDVELRCDPISGHTALYWYRQSLGQGLEFLIYFQGNSAPDKSGLPSDRFSAERTGGSVSTLTIQRTQQEDSAVYLCASSLDSNTEAFFGQGTRLTVV.

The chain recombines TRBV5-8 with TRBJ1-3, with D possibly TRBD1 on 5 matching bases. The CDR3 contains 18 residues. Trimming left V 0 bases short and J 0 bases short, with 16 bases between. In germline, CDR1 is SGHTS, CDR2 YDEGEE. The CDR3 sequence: CASSLDAQGTNSGNTIYF. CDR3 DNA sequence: TGTGCCAGCAGCTTGGACGCTCAGGGAACTAACTCTGGAAACACCATATATTTT. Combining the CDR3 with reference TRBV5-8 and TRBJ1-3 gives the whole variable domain EAGVTQSPTHLIKTRGQQATLRCSPISGHTSVYWYQQALGLGLQFLLWYDEGEERNRGNFPPRFSGRQFPNYSSELNVNALELEDSALYLCASSLDAQGTNSGNTIYFGEGSWLTVV.

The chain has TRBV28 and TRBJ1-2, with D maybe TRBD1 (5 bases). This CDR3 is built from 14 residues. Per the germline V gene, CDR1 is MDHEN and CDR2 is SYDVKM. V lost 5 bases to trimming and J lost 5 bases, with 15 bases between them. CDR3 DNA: TGTGCCAGCAGTCCCCCGGTCCGGGGGTATGGCTACACCTTC. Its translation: CASSPPVRGYGYTF.

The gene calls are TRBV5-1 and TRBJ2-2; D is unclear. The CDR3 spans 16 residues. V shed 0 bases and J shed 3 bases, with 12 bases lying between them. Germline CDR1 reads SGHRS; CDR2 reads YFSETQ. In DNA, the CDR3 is TGCGCCAGCAGCTTGGAACCAGGTACATACACCGGGGAGCTGTTTTTT. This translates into CASSLEPGTYTGELFF.

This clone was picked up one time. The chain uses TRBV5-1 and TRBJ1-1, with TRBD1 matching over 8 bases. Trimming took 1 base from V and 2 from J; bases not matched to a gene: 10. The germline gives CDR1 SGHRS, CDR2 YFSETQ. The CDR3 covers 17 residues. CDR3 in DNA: TGCGCCAGCAGCTTGTCGTTTCTAGGACAGGGAAACACTGAAGCTTTCTTT. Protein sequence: CASSLSFLGQGNTEAFF. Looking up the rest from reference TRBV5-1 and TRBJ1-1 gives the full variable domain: KAGVTQTPRYLIKTRGQQVTLSCSPISGHRSVSWYQQTPGQGLQFLFEYFSETQRNKGNFPGRFSGRQFSNSRSEMNVSTLELGDSALYLCASSLSFLGQGNTEAFFGQGTRLTVV.

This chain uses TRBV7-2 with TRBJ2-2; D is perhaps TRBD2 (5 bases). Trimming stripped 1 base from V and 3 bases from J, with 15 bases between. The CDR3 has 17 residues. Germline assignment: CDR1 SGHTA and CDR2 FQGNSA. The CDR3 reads CASSLDEGTVDTGELFF. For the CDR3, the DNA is TGTGCCAGCAGCTTAGATGAGGGTACGGTGGACACCGGGGAGCTGTTTTTT.

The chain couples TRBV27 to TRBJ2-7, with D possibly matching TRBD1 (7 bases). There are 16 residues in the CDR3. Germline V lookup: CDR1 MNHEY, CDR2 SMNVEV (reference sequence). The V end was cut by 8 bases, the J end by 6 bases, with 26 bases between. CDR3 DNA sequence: TGTGCCAGCGGTCTCCAGGGGGGAGTAGTGCCCGGCGAGCAGTACTTC. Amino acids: CASGLQGGVVPGEQYF.

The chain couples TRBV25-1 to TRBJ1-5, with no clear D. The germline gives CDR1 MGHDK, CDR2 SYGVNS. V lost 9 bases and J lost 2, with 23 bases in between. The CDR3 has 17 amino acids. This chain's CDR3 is CASHRPTASGGNQPQHF. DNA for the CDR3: TGTGCCAGTCATCGCCCAACAGCCAGCGGGGGCAATCAGCCCCAGCATTTT. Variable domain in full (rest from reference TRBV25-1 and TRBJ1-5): EADIYQTPRYLVIGTGKKITLECSQTMGHDKMYWYQQDPGMELHLIHYSYGVNSTEKGDLSSESTVSRIRTEHFPLTLESARPSHTSQYLCASHRPTASGGNQPQHFGDGTRLSIL.

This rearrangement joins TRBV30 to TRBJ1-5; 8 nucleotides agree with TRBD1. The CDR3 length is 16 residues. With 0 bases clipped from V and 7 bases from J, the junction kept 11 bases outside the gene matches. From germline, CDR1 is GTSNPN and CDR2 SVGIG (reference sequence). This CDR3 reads CAWSVHGAGGSQPQHF. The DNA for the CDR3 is TGTGCCTGGAGTGTACACGGGGCAGGGGGCTCCCAGCCCCAGCATTTT.

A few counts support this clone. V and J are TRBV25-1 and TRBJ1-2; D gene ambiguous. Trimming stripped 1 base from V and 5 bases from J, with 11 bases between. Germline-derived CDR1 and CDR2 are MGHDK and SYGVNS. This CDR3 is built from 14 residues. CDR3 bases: TGTGCCAGCAGTGAATGGGCAGGAGAATATGGCTACACCTTC. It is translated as CASSEWAGEYGYTF.

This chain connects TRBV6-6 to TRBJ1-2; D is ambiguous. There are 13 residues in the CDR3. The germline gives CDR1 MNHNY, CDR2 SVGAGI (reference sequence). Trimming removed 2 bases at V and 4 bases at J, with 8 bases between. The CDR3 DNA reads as TGTGCCAGCAGTTACGGCGGCCGCTATGGCTACACCTTC. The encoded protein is CASSYGGRYGYTF.

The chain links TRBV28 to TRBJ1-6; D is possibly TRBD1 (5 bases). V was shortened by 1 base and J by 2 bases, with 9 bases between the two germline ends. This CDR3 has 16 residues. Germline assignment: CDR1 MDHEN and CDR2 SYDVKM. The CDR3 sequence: CASSLFGGPYNSPLHF. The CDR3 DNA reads TGTGCCAGCAGTTTATTCGGGGGACCCTATAATTCACCCCTCCACTTT.

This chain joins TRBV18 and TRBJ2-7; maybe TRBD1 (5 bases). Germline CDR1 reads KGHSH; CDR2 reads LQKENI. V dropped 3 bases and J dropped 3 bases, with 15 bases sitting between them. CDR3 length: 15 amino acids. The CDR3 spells CASSPGPDRLYEQYF. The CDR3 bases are TGTGCCAGCTCACCGGGCCCAGACAGACTCTACGAGCAGTACTTC.

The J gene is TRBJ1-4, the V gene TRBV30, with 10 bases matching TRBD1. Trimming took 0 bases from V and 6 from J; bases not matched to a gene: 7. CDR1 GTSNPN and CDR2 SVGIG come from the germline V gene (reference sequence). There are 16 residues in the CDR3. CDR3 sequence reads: CAWSVRLGTGDEKLFF. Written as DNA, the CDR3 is TGTGCCTGGAGTGTACGGCTCGGGACAGGGGATGAAAAACTGTTTTTT.

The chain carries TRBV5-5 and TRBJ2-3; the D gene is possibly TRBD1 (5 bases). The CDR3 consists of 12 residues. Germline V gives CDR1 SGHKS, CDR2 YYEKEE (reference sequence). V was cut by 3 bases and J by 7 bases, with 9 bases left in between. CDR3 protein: CASSSRVNTQYF. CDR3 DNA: TGTGCCAGCAGCTCCAGGGTAAATACGCAGTATTTT.

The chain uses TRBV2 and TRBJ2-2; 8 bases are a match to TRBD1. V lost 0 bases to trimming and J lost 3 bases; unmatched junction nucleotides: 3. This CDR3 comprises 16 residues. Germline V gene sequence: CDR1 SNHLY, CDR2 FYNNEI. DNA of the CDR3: TGTGCCAGCAGTGAAGCACAGGGGGTGTACACCGGGGAGCTGTTTTTT. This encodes CASSEAQGVYTGELFF.

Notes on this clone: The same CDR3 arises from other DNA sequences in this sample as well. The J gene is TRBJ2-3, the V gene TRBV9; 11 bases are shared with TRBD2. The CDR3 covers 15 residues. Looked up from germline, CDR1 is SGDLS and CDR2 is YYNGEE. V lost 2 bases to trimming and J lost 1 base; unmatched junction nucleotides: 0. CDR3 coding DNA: TGTGCCAGCAGCGTTAGCGGGAGGGGCACAGATACGCAGTATTTT. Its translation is CASSVSGRGTDTQYF.

The CDR3 DNA follows: TGTGCCAGCAGTCTACTAGCGGGACGCGAGCAGTACTTC. Protein product: CASSLLAGREQYF. The chain carries TRBV6-4 and TRBJ2-7; 10 bases align to TRBD2. Germline V gene sequence: CDR1 MRHNA, CDR2 SNTAGT. The CDR3 is 13 amino acids. The V segment lost 5 bases and the J segment 6 bases; nucleotides outside the gene matches: 4.

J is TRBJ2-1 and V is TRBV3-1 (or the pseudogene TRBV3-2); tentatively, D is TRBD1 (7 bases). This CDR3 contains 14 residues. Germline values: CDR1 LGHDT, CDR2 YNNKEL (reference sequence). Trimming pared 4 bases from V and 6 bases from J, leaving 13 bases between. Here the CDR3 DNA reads TGTGCCAGCAGCCCTACCAGGGGGGTCAATGAGCAGTTCTTC. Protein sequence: CASSPTRGVNEQFF.

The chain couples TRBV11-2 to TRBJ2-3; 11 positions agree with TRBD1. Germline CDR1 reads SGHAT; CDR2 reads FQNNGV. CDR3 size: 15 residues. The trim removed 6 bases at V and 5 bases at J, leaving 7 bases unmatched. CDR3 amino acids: CASRGGQGALDTQYF. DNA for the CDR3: TGTGCCAGCAGGGGCGGACAGGGGGCTTTAGATACGCAGTATTTT.

The CDR3: CASSPEWGATEAFF. Here the CDR3 DNA reads TGTGCCAGCAGTCCGGAATGGGGCGCCACTGAAGCTTTCTTT. V usage is TRBV6-6 and J usage is TRBJ1-1, with D possibly matching TRBD1 (5 bases). This CDR3 is 14 amino acids long. Germline loops: CDR1 MNHNY, CDR2 SVGAGI (reference sequence). Trimming removed 5 bases at V and 4 bases at J, with 14 bases between.

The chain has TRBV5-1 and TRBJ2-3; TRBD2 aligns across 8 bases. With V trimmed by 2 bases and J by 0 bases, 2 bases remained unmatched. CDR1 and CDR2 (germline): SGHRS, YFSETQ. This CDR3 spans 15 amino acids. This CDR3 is CASSFPSGSTDTQYF. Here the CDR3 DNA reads TGCGCCAGCAGCTTCCCTAGCGGGAGCACAGATACGCAGTATTTT.